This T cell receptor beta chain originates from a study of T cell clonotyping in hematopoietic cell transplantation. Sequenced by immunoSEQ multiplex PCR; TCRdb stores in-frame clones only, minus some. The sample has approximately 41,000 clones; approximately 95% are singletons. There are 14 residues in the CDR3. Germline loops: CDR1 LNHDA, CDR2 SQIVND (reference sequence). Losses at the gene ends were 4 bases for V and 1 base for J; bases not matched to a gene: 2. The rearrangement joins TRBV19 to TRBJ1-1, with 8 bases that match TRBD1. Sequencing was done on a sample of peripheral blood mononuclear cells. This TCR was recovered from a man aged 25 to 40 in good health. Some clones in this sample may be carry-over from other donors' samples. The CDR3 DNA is TGTGCCAGTAGTACAGGGACAGGGAACACTGAAGCTTTCTTT. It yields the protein CASSTGTGNTEAFF. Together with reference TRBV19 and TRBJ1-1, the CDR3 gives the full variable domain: DGGITQSPKYLFRKEGQNVTLSCEQNLNHDAMYWYRQDPGQGLRLIYYSQIVNDFQKGDIAEGYSVSREKKESFPLTVTSAQKNPTAFYLCASSTGTGNTEAFFGQGTRLTVV.